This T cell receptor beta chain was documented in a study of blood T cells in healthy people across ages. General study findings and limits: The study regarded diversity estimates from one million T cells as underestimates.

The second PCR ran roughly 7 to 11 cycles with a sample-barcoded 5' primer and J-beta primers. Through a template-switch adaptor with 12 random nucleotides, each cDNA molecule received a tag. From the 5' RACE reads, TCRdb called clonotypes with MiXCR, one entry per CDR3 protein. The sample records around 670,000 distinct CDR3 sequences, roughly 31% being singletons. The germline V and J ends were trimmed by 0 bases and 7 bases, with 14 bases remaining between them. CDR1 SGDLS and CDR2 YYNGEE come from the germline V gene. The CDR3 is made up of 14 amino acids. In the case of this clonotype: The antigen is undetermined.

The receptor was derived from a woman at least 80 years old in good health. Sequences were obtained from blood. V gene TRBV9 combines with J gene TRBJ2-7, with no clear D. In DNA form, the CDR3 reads TGTGCCAGCAGCGTAGGAGACTTGAGCAATGAGCAGTACTTC. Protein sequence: CASSVGDLSNEQYF. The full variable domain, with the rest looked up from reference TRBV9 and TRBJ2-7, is DSGVTQTPKHLITATGQRVTLRCSPRSGDLSVYWYQQSLDQGLQFLIQYYNGEERAKGNILERFSAQQFPDLHSELNLSSLELGDSALYFCASSVGDLSNEQYFGPGTRLTVT.